This paragraph reports one T cell receptor beta chain. This clone's antigen is unknown. No base quality information exists; no much larger clone differs at one position. V is cut by 4 bases and J by 6 bases, and the space between the germline ends is 15 bases. For CDR1 and CDR2, the germline V gene lists MDHEN and SYDVKM. The CDR3 numbers 15 residues from cysteine through phenylalanine. Only CDR3 DNA is held: 45 bases, read in frame from base 1. Receptors were amplified or captured by the immunoSEQ multiplex PCR assay. Held by TCRdb, this immuneACCESS table contains in-frame sequences only and omits some clones. Under half of the omission traces to an unresolved V gene where checked; the cause of the rest is unknown. This sample has tens of thousands of clones in its table, and 92% of those were observed once. The ten largest clones take up under 1.5% of the sample. This sample was taken from a study of T cell changes during pregnancy in multiple sclerosis (dated by TCRdb to between 2018 and 2021). Background on the whole study: In women with multiple sclerosis, the researchers looked at how the T cell repertoire shifted as pregnancy progressed.

This chain joins TRBV28 to TRBJ1-4, with TRBD1 perhaps the D gene, on 5 matching bases. The material sequenced was peripheral blood. The TCR originated in a female donor with multiple sclerosis, enrolled in a pregnancy study. The CDR3 is CASSSSGTGDEKLFF. The DNA is TGTGCCAGCAGTTCATCCGGGACCGGGGATGAAAAACTGTTTTTT. With all but the CDR3 taken from the reference TRBV28 and TRBJ1-4 genes, the full variable domain is: DVKVTQSSRYLVKRTGEKVFLECVQDMDHENMFWYRQDPGLGLRLIYFSYDVKMKEKGDIPEGYSVSREKKERFSLILESASTNQTSMYLCASSSSGTGDEKLFFGSGTQLSVL.